These T cell receptor beta chains were read from a single sample in a study of a mutant IDH1 vaccine in newly diagnosed glioma. The data were produced by immunoSEQ multiplex PCR, yet TCRdb's version contains in-frame clones alone and is incomplete. The sample has fewer than 100,000 clones, roughly 90% seen once. This sample comprised PBMCs, obtained from a glioma patient treated with radiotherapy, temozolomide or both. The source of these receptors is a woman between 50 and 59 years old with glioma. Both conserved end residues are part of each CDR3. D genes are given only for firm matches. Size is omitted from some rows. Given values are once, few, many or a class for expanded clones.

d_call	v_call	clone_size	j_call	cdr3_nt	cdr3_aa
NA	TRBV19	NA	TRBJ2-2	TGTGCCAGCACCCCAGGGGGGGCTAGCGGAACCACCGGGGAGCTGTTTTTT	CASTPGGASGTTGELFF
NA	TRBV4-1	NA	TRBJ2-2	TGCGCCAGCAGCCAAGGACAGACGAACACCGGGGAGCTGTTTTTT	CASSQGQTNTGELFF
NA	TRBV28	NA	TRBJ2-2	TGTGCCAGCAGTTTAGCCCAGACCCCAAACACCGGGGAGCTGTTTTTT	CASSLAQTPNTGELFF
NA	TRBV27	few	TRBJ2-7	TGTGCCAGCAGTTTCGGGCTACGAGCTTCCCACGAGCAGTACTTC	CASSFGLRASHEQYF
NA	TRBV19	NA	TRBJ1-5	TGTGCCAGTAGTATAGTAACAGATCAGCCCCAGCATTTT	CASSIVTDQPQHF
NA	TRBV11-2	NA	TRBJ2-5	TGTGCCAGCAGCCCACCGGGTCGGGAGACCCAGTACTTC	CASSPPGRETQYF
NA	TRBV6-5	NA	TRBJ1-5	TGTGCCAGCAGTAGGGGGGCTCGGCAGCCCCAGCATTTT	CASSRGARQPQHF
NA	TRBV19	NA	TRBJ1-2	TGTGCCAGTAGTATATCTGGGGCTAACTATGGCTACACCTTC	CASSISGANYGYTF
NA	TRBV5-1	NA	TRBJ1-4	TGCGCCAGCAGCTTGGCTGGGGGAGGGAGGCGCGAAAAACTGTTTTTT	CASSLAGGGRREKLFF
TRBD1	TRBV5-1	NA	TRBJ1-3	TGCGCCAGCAGCTGGACAGGAGTTCTCTCTGGAAACACCATATATTTT	CASSWTGVLSGNTIYF
NA	TRBV2	NA	TRBJ2-7	TGTGCCAGCAGACAGGTGGGGGCCCCCGGGGCCGAGCAGTACTTC	CASRQVGAPGAEQYF
NA	TRBV30	NA	TRBJ1-6	TGTGCCTGCCCCTTGAGGGGGAGACGGTCACCCCTCCACTTT	CACPLRGRRSPLHF
NA	TRBV19	NA	TRBJ1-6	TGTGCCAGTAGTATAGATATATCCTCACCCCTCCACTTT	CASSIDISSPLHF
TRBD2	TRBV2	NA	TRBJ2-5	TGTGCCACTGGGCCCGATCGCGGGAGGCAGGGGACCCAGTACTTC	CATGPDRGRQGTQYF
NA	TRBV10-3	NA	TRBJ2-7	TGTGCCTCGCAGACCGGGACTCCCTCCTACGAGCAGTACTTC	CASQTGTPSYEQYF
TRBD1	TRBV5-1	NA	TRBJ1-1	TGCGCCAGCAGCTCCCGGACAGGGGCTTGGAACACTGAAGCTTTCTTT	CASSSRTGAWNTEAFF
TRBD2	TRBV18	NA	TRBJ2-3	TGTGCCAGTGGTGGAGCGGGGGCTAGCACAGATACGCAGTATTTT	CASGGAGASTDTQYF
NA	TRBV7-9	NA	TRBJ1-5	TGTGCCAGCAGCTCCGGCCCGGACGGCTATCAGCCCCAGCATTTT	CASSSGPDGYQPQHF
TRBD1	TRBV28	once	TRBJ2-2	TGTGCCAGCAGTAGACCGGGACAGGGAGCCACCGGGGAGCTGTTTTTT	CASSRPGQGATGELFF
NA	TRBV5-1	once	TRBJ2-5	TGCGCCAGCAGCACGGAGCAAGAGACCCAGTACTTC	CASSTEQETQYF
NA	TRBV5-1	NA	TRBJ2-6	TGCGCCAGCGCCACAGCCTCTGGGGCCAACGTCCTGACTTTC	CASATASGANVLTF
NA	TRBV6-5	NA	TRBJ2-6	TGTGCCAGCCACGACCTCAGCTCTGGGGCCAACGTCCTGACTTTC	CASHDLSSGANVLTF
NA	TRBV18	once	TRBJ1-6	TGTGCCAGCTCACCACCGGCGGGCAGTGGTTCACCCCTCCACTTT	CASSPPAGSGSPLHF
NA	TRBV6-5	NA	TRBJ2-1	TGTGCCAGCAGTTACTCCTTGTCGGGGTACAATGAGCAGTTCTTC	CASSYSLSGYNEQFF
NA	TRBV30	NA	TRBJ1-2	TGTGCCTGGAGTACCTATTCGGGCAGGACCTATGGCTACACCTTC	CAWSTYSGRTYGYTF
TRBD1	TRBV13	NA	TRBJ2-7	TGTGCCAGCAGCTTCGGGACAGGGTCCTACGAGCAGTACTTC	CASSFGTGSYEQYF
TRBD1	TRBV10-3	NA	TRBJ1-2	TGTGCCATGAGGCCAAGGGACAGACCATATGGCTACACCTTC	CAMRPRDRPYGYTF
TRBD2	TRBV5-1	NA	TRBJ2-2	TGCGCCAGCAGCTACCTAGCGGAGAACACCGGGGAGCTGTTTTTT	CASSYLAENTGELFF
NA	TRBV14	NA	TRBJ1-2	TGTGCCAGCAGCCTCATACAGGGAACGCTTGATGGCTACACCTTC	CASSLIQGTLDGYTF
NA	TRBV20-1	NA	TRBJ1-2	TGCAGTGCTCCAGGGATCTATGGCTACACCTTC	CSAPGIYGYTF
TRBD1	TRBV10-3	NA	TRBJ2-3	TGTGCCATCAGTGAGGAGAGGACAGGGGTTGATTTT	CAISEERTGVDF
NA	TRBV19	NA	TRBJ2-3	TGTGCCAGTAGTATAAATAGCGGCCCTAACATGGCGGATACGCAGTATTTT	CASSINSGPNMADTQYF
NA	TRBV2	NA	TRBJ1-1	TGTGCCAGCAGTGTCGCGCGGGAAGCTTTCTTT	CASSVAREAFF
TRBD1	TRBV5-6	NA	TRBJ1-4	TGTGCCAGCAGCTTTTGGGAACAGGGGGTGGAAAAACTGTTTTTT	CASSFWEQGVEKLFF
NA	TRBV19	NA	TRBJ2-7	TGTGCCAGTAGTATTGCAGGGATTTCGTCCTACGAGCAGTACTTC	CASSIAGISSYEQYF
NA	TRBV5-1	NA	TRBJ1-4	TGCGCCAGCAGCTCAACGGGAAGTACTAATGAAAAACTGTTTTTT	CASSSTGSTNEKLFF
NA	TRBV4-1	NA	TRBJ2-3	TGCGCCAGCAGCCAAGTTGATATGGGGTTCCTCGCAGATACGCAGTATTTT	CASSQVDMGFLADTQYF
NA	TRBV28	NA	TRBJ1-5	TGTGCCAGCAGTTCGACAGGTCAGCCCCAGCATTTT	CASSSTGQPQHF
NA	TRBV25-1	once	TRBJ2-1	TGTGCCAGCGATGCGGGTAACGCCAATGAGCAGTTCTTC	CASDAGNANEQFF
TRBD1	TRBV6-1	NA	TRBJ1-1	TGTGCCAGCAGTGAACAGGGGGCTTGGATGAACACTGAAGCTTTCTTT	CASSEQGAWMNTEAFF
NA	TRBV5-1	few	TRBJ1-1	TGCGCCAGCAGCTCCTTAGGGGCCCTGAACACTGAAGCTTTCTTT	CASSSLGALNTEAFF
TRBD2	TRBV6-6	NA	TRBJ2-3	TGTGCCGCTAGCGGGAGGGTCACAGATACGCAGTATTTT	CAASGRVTDTQYF
TRBD2	TRBV5-4	NA	TRBJ2-5	TGTGCCAGCAGCCAACGGGCCGGGACTAGCGGGAGGTACCAAGAGACCCAGTACTTC	CASSQRAGTSGRYQETQYF
NA	TRBV20-1	NA	TRBJ1-1	TGTGGGGGAATGAACACTGAAGCTTTCTTT	CGGMNTEAFF
NA	TRBV9	NA	TRBJ1-6	TGTGCCAGCAGCACAGAGACAGGTTCACCCCTCCACTTT	CASSTETGSPLHF
NA	TRBV25-1	NA	TRBJ1-4	TGTGCCAGCAGTCACCAGGACCTTAATGAAAAACTGTTTTTT	CASSHQDLNEKLFF
NA	TRBV7-8	NA	TRBJ1-3	TGTGCCAGCAGCTTAGAGATAGGCCGGAGCTCTGGAAACACCATATATTTT	CASSLEIGRSSGNTIYF
NA	TRBV10-3	once	TRBJ1-3	TGTGCCATCAGTCCGGCAGAGACTGGAAACACCATATATTTT	CAISPAETGNTIYF